A single sample gave rise to the 27 T cell receptor beta chains below, sequenced in a study of blood T cell repertoires in COVID-19. Data came from immunoSEQ multiplex PCR; TCRdb stores just in-frame clones and leaves some out. The data hold about 200,000 clones, with 70% to 90% observed a single time. Sequencing was carried out using peripheral blood. The receptors were sampled from a woman aged 80 or older with acute or convalescent COVID-19.

This chain connects TRBV6-5 to TRBJ2-7, with TRBD1 matching over 9 bases. With 4 bases clipped from V and 2 bases from J, the junction kept 6 bases outside the gene matches. This CDR3 has 15 residues. Germline V lookup: CDR1 MNHEY, CDR2 SVGAGI. CDR3 coding DNA: TGTGCCAGCAGTTCTTTGGGGACAGGGCCCTACGAGCAGTACTTC. Amino acids: CASSSLGTGPYEQYF.

The table lists this clone with a count of one. The rearrangement links TRBV15 to TRBJ2-3; D uncertain. The V gene's germline CDR1 is LNHNV and CDR2 YYDKDF (reference sequence). The CDR3 covers 16 residues. Trimming cost V 8 bases and J 5 bases, with 23 bases left between them. The DNA of the CDR3 is TGTGCCACCTCTGCTTGGAGTAGAATTGGTATAGATACGCAGTATTTT. Protein sequence: CATSAWSRIGIDTQYF. The full variable domain, its missing parts supplied by reference TRBV15 and TRBJ2-3, is DAMVIQNPRYQVTQFGKPVTLSCSQTLNHNVMYWYQQKSSQAPKLLFHYYDKDFNNEADTPDNFQSRRPNTSFCFLDIRSPGLGDTAMYLCATSAWSRIGIDTQYFGPGTRLTVL.

This chain connects TRBV18 to TRBJ2-1; 8 bases agree with TRBD2. The trim removed 4 bases at V and 3 bases at J, leaving 2 bases unmatched. Looked up from germline, CDR1 is KGHSH and CDR2 is LQKENI. This CDR3 is 14 amino acids long. Written as DNA, the CDR3 is TGTGCCAGCTCACAACTAGCGGTCTACAATGAGCAGTTCTTC. It yields the protein CASSQLAVYNEQFF.

V usage is TRBV6-2 or TRBV6-3 and J usage is TRBJ1-5, with 7 bases fitting TRBD1. This CDR3 region has 14 residues. Looked up from germline, CDR1 is MNHEY and CDR2 is SVGEGT. Trimming at V came to 2 bases and at J to 5 bases, leaving 3 bases not matched to a gene. The CDR3 DNA reads as TGTGCCAGCAGTTACGGGACAGCCTATCAGCCCCAGCATTTT. This translates into CASSYGTAYQPQHF.

This clone was recorded only once. This sequence joins TRBV7-3 and TRBJ2-1, with D possibly being TRBD2 (5 bases). The CDR3 is made up of 16 amino acids. V lost 2 bases, J lost 4 bases, and 15 bases lay in between. The germline V gene encodes CDR1 SGHTA and CDR2 FQGTGA. The CDR3 bases are TGTGCCAGCAGCTTAGTGGGAGACCCGGTTTACAATGAGCAGTTCTTC. This encodes CASSLVGDPVYNEQFF.

This clone was counted a few times. This chain links TRBV28 with TRBJ1-5; TRBD1 matches 8 bases. V trimming: 8 bases; J trimming: 3 bases; junction bases outside the gene matches: 3. The CDR3 spans 13 residues. The germline V gene has CDR1 MDHEN and CDR2 SYDVKM. DNA for the CDR3: TGTGCCAGCGGACAGGGCATCAATCAGCCCCAGCATTTT. It encodes CASGQGINQPQHF.

This chain joins TRBV10-3 and TRBJ2-1; weak D call: TRBD2 (7 bases). The CDR3 loop spans 15 amino acids. Germline lookup yields CDR1 ENHRY and CDR2 SYGVKD. V was clipped by 1 base and J by 2 bases, with 9 bases between them. The CDR3 loop is CAISEYGGPYNEQFF. CDR3 nucleotide sequence: TGTGCCATCAGTGAGTACGGGGGGCCCTACAATGAGCAGTTCTTC.

This clone has only a few counts. The J gene is TRBJ2-6, the V gene TRBV7-2; tentative D call: TRBD1 (5 bases). Trimming left V 5 bases short and J 0 bases short, with 14 bases between. This CDR3 comprises 17 residues. Germline values: CDR1 SGHTA, CDR2 FQGNSA. CDR3 nucleotide sequence: TGTGCCAGCAGCCTGTACAGGCGAAGCTCTGGGGCCAACGTCCTGACTTTC. This codes for CASSLYRRSSGANVLTF.

J is TRBJ1-6 and V is TRBV6-5; D is uncertain. In germline, CDR1 is MNHEY, CDR2 SVGAGI. Trimming pared 7 bases from V and 4 bases from J, leaving 11 bases between. This CDR3 has 14 residues. CDR3 in DNA: TGTGCCAGCAAGGGCGGGGAATATAATTCACCCCTCCACTTT. Translation gives CASKGGEYNSPLHF.

The rearrangement uses TRBV14 and TRBJ1-5; a weak D match, TRBD1 (5 bases). V was cut by 1 base and J by 0 bases, with 13 bases left in between. CDR3 length: 17 amino acids. The germline CDR1 and CDR2 sequences are SGHDN and FVKESK. CDR3 residues: CASSQGRQYYSNQPQHF. The CDR3 DNA is TGTGCCAGCAGCCAAGGGAGACAGTACTATAGCAATCAGCCCCAGCATTTT.

The V call is TRBV18, the J call TRBJ2-5; 7 bases match TRBD1. The CDR3 runs 14 residues. Germline V gene sequence: CDR1 KGHSH, CDR2 LQKENI. The junction had 0 bases not matched to a gene; V was cut back by 0 bases and J by 2 bases. CDR3 in amino acids: CASSPPGQQETQYF. The CDR3 nucleotides are TGTGCCAGCTCACCACCGGGACAGCAAGAGACCCAGTACTTC.

This sequence joins TRBV6-2 or TRBV6-3 and TRBJ1-1, with D unclear. The germline V gene has CDR1 MNHEY and CDR2 SVGEGT. This CDR3 is 11 amino acids long. Trimming pared 2 bases from V and 7 bases from J, leaving 5 bases between. The CDR3 loop is CASSYGIEAFF. The CDR3 DNA sequence: TGTGCCAGCAGTTACGGCATTGAAGCTTTCTTT.

The chain combines TRBV2 with TRBJ2-7; the match to TRBD2 covers 11 bases. V shed 5 bases, J shed 0 bases, and the junction held 3 bases outside the gene matches. CDR3 length: 15 residues. The germline V gene encodes CDR1 SNHLY and CDR2 FYNNEI. In nucleotides, the CDR3 is TGTGCCAGCAGTTATGGACTAGCGGGCTCCTACGAGCAGTACTTC. Its protein product is CASSYGLAGSYEQYF.

V is TRBV21-1 and J is TRBJ2-5; the table's D gene call, TRBD2, was not cross checked with the DNA. TRBV21-1 is classified as a pseudogene. CDR3 size: 17 residues. CDR3 DNA sequence: TGTGCCAGCAGCAAAGCATATTTCAGCGGGAGGGCCAAGACCCAGTACTTC. It yields the protein CASSKAYFSGRAKTQYF.

The chain is built from TRBV18 and TRBJ2-7; TRBD1 is a possible D gene (5 bases). There are 13 residues in the CDR3. Germline V gives CDR1 KGHSH, CDR2 LQKENI. V lost 3 bases to trimming and J lost 2 bases, with 8 bases between them. Here the CDR3 reads CASSPDIAYEQYF. Written as DNA, the CDR3 is TGTGCCAGCTCACCGGACATCGCCTACGAGCAGTACTTC.

V gene TRBV7-9 combines with J gene TRBJ2-7; 11 bases fit TRBD2. CDR3 length equals 15 residues. The germline V gene has CDR1 SEHNR and CDR2 FQNEAQ (reference sequence). V gave up 2 bases and J gave up 3 bases; unmatched junction bases: 3. Here the CDR3 DNA reads TGTGCCAGCAGCTTAAGACTAGCGGGAAGCTACGAGCAGTACTTC. Protein: CASSLRLAGSYEQYF.

This clone was counted once. The genes are TRBV5-1 and TRBJ2-1; tentatively, D is TRBD2 (5 bases). V lost 0 bases and J lost 3, with 13 bases in between. This CDR3 contains 16 residues. Germline V CDR1 and CDR2: SGHRS, YFSETQ. CDR3 nucleotide sequence: TGCGCCAGCAGCTTGGCCTCCGGACTTTACTACAATGAGCAGTTCTTC. Its translation is CASSLASGLYYNEQFF.

The gene calls are TRBV16 and TRBJ2-3, with D possibly being TRBD2 (6 bases). V was clipped by 4 bases and J by 9 bases, with 14 bases between them. CDR3 size: 13 residues. Germline assignment: CDR1 KGHSY and CDR2 FQNENV. CDR3 sequence: CASSPRGGGTQYF. In DNA form, the CDR3 reads TGTGCCAGCAGCCCACGGGGAGGTGGGACGCAGTATTTT.

The J gene is TRBJ1-4, the V gene TRBV7-9; D is unresolved. The V end lost 8 bases, the J end lost 5 bases, and 15 bases lay between the germline ends. This CDR3 spans 14 amino acids. Germline V CDR1 and CDR2: SEHNR, FQNEAQ (reference sequence). The CDR3 loop reads CASAISARNEKLFF. In nucleotides, the CDR3 is TGTGCCAGCGCGATATCGGCTAGGAATGAAAAACTGTTTTTT.

V and J are TRBV4-3 and TRBJ1-5; a weak D match, TRBD1 (5 bases). CDR1 and CDR2 (germline): LGHNA, YSLEER. V was shortened by 0 bases and J by 5 bases, with 14 bases between the two germline ends. This CDR3 is 16 amino acids long. The CDR3 protein is CASSQDLGHGYQPQHF. The CDR3 nucleotides are TGCGCCAGCAGCCAAGATCTAGGACACGGTTATCAGCCCCAGCATTTT.

The V and J genes are TRBV5-6 and TRBJ2-7, with D hard to call. The ends were cut back, 3 bases at V and 7 bases at J, with 8 bases in the middle. Germline loops: CDR1 SGHDT, CDR2 YYEEEE. The CDR3 loop spans 11 amino acids. The CDR3 is CASSWSREQYF. CDR3 bases: TGTGCCAGCAGCTGGTCGAGGGAGCAGTACTTC.

The V gene is TRBV29-1, the J gene TRBJ2-5; D uncertain. Germline assignment: CDR1 SQVTM and CDR2 ANQGSEA. Trimming took off 4 bases at V and 3 bases at J, with 6 bases between the two ends. This CDR3 spans 11 amino acids. CDR3: CSVGQKETQYF. Here the CDR3 DNA reads TGCAGCGTTGGCCAGAAAGAGACCCAGTACTTC.

This sequence joins TRBV4-1 and TRBJ1-4; a weak D match, TRBD1 (5 bases). The germline V gene has CDR1 MGHRA and CDR2 YSYEKL. The CDR3 has 15 amino acids. V was pared by 1 base and J by 6 bases, with 12 bases between. The CDR3 loop reads CASSQAPTDYEKLFF. The CDR3 bases are TGCGCCAGCAGCCAAGCTCCGACAGATTATGAAAAACTGTTTTTT.

V gene TRBV5-1 combines with J gene TRBJ2-7; 8 positions agree with TRBD2. In germline, CDR1 is SGHRS, CDR2 YFSETQ. The V gene end was trimmed by 0 bases and the J gene end by 6 bases; junction bases not matched to a gene: 8. The CDR3 has 15 amino acids. The CDR3: CASSLEPAGATEQYF. DNA for the CDR3: TGCGCCAGCAGCTTGGAACCAGCGGGAGCCACCGAGCAGTACTTC.

The V and J genes are TRBV7-9 and TRBJ1-1; TRBD1 agrees at 7 bases. The germline V gene has CDR1 SEHNR and CDR2 FQNEAQ (reference sequence). This CDR3 is 17 amino acids long. The ends lost 4 bases at V and 4 bases at J; junction bases unmatched: 15. The CDR3 protein is CASSSAAGGKGSTEAFF. In DNA form, the CDR3 reads TGTGCCAGCAGCTCAGCAGCAGGGGGGAAAGGTTCCACTGAAGCTTTCTTT.

The chain employs TRBV6-5 and TRBJ1-2; 9 bases match TRBD1. J gave up 7 bases and V 6 bases, and 9 bases lay outside the gene matches. Germline loops: CDR1 MNHEY, CDR2 SVGAGI. The CDR3 length is 14 residues. DNA for the CDR3: TGTGCCAGCAGCACTATCGCGGACAGGGGTGGCTACACCTTC. It yields the protein CASSTIADRGGYTF.

The rearrangement uses TRBV7-6 and TRBJ2-2; D is unclear. This CDR3 is built from 15 residues. With 5 bases removed from V and 3 bases from J, the gap between germline ends came to 13 bases. In germline, CDR1 is SGHVS, CDR2 FNYEAQ. CDR3 DNA sequence: TGTGCCAGCAGCCCTACGTCCCGGGACACCGGGGAGCTGTTTTTT. Its translation: CASSPTSRDTGELFF.